The T cell receptor beta chain described here comes from a study of blood T cells in healthy people across ages. Points on this clonotype: Its target is not known.

Sample-barcoded 5' priming and a J-beta primer mix drove a second PCR of roughly 7 to 11 cycles. Each TCR beta cDNA got a 12-nucleotide random molecular identifier. TCRdb ran MiXCR on the 5' RACE reads and lists one entry per CDR3 protein. The sample lists roughly 730,000 distinct CDR3 sequences; more than 50% were seen once. Study-wide findings and caveats: Conclusively comparing naive with antigen-experienced cells was impossible with unsorted PBMCs.

In germline, CDR1 is MNHEY, CDR2 SMNVEV (reference sequence). This CDR3 is built from 15 residues. Trimming cost V 2 bases and J 2 bases; bases outside gene matches: 5. Input material: blood. The V gene is TRBV27, the J gene TRBJ2-7; 8 nucleotides match TRBD2. This receptor was obtained from a man in his forties in good health. The CDR3 nucleotides are TGTGCCAGCAGTTTAGTTAGCGGGGTCGCCTACGAGCAGTACTTC. Protein sequence: CASSLVSGVAYEQYF.